This TCR beta chain was recorded in a study of blood T cell repertoires in COVID-19. Study-level background: Sites across the United States, Italy and Spain contributed samples from acute and convalescent COVID-19. PBMCs, B-cell-depleted T cells, or T cells were the source of the cDNA or gDNA that made up the material.

Followed over time, Seattle patients had been enrolled while infection was active. Germline values: CDR1 SNHLY, CDR2 FYNNEI. The CDR3 contains 14 residues. V was clipped by 6 bases and J by 2 bases, with 12 bases between them. In the original analysis: Amplification from reference gene primers served as the basis for estimated nucleated cell counts. Profiled with immunoSEQ multiplex PCR; TCRdb holds only in-frame clones, not every one. V, J and clone size reflect that table, while D and trimming were determined from the DNA. The sample includes approximately 180,000 clones, more than 70% of them seen just once.

The TCR comes from a person between 65 and 79 years old with COVID-19, enrolled during active disease. Sequencing input: peripheral blood. The V gene is TRBV2, the J gene TRBJ2-3, with D possibly being TRBD2 (7 bases). The CDR3 nucleotides read TGTGCCAGCAGAGGGGGGGCGTACACAGATACGCAGTATTTT. This sequence encodes CASRGGAYTDTQYF.